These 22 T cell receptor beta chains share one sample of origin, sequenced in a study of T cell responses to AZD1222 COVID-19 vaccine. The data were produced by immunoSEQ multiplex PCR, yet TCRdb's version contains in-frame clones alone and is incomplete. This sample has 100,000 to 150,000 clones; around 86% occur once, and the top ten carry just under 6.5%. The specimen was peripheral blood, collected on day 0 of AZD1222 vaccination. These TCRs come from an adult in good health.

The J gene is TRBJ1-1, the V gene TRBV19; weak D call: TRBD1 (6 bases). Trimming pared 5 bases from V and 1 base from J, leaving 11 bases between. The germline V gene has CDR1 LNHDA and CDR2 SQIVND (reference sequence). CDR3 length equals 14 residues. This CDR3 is CASSSGQRNTEAFF. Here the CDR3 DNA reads TGTGCCAGTAGTTCCGGACAGCGGAACACTGAAGCTTTCTTT.

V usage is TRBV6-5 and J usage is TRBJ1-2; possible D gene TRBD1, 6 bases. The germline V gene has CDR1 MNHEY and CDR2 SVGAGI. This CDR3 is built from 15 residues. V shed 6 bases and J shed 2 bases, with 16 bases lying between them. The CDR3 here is CASRDNRVANYGYTF. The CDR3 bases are TGTGCCAGCAGAGACAACAGGGTTGCGAACTATGGCTACACCTTC.

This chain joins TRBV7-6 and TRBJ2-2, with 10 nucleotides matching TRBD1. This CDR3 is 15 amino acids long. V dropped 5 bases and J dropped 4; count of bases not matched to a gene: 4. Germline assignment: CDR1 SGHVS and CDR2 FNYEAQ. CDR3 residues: CASSQGTGVTGELFF. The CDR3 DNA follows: TGTGCCAGCAGCCAAGGGACAGGGGTCACCGGGGAGCTGTTTTTT.

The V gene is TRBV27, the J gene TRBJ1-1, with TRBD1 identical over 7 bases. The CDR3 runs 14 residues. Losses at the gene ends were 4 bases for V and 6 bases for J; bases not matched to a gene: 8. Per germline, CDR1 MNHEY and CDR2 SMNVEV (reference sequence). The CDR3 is CASSYTEGAAEAFF. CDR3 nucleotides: TGTGCCAGCAGTTATACGGAGGGGGCGGCTGAAGCTTTCTTT.

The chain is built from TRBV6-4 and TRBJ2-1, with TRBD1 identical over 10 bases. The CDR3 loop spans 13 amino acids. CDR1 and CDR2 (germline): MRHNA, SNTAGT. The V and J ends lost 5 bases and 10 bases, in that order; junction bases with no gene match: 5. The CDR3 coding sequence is TGTGCCAGCAGTCCCGAGGACAGGGGGGAGCAGTTCTTC. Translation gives CASSPEDRGEQFF.

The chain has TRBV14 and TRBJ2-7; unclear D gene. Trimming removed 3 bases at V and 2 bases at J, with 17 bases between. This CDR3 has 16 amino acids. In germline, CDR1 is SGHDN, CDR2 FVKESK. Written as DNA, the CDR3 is TGTGCCAGCAGCCAGCTTAAAGGAAAAGGCCCCTACGAGCAGTACTTC. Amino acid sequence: CASSQLKGKGPYEQYF.

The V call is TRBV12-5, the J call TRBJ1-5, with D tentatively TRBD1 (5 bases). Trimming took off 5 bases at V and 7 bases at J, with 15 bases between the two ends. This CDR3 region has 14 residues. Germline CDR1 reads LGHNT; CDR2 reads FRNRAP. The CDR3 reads CASGRGGNGQPQHF. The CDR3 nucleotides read TGTGCTAGTGGTCGGGGGGGAAACGGACAGCCCCAGCATTTT.

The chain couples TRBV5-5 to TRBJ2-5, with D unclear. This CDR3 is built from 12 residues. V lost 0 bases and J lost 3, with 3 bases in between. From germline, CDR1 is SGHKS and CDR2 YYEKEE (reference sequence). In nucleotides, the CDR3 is TGTGCCAGCAGCTTGGCCGAAGAGACCCAGTACTTC. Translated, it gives CASSLAEETQYF.

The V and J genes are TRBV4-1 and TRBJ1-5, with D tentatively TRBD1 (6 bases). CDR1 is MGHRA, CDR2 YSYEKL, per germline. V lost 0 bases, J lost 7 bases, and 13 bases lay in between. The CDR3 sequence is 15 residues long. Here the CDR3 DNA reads TGCGCCAGCAGCCAAGATGGGGGGGCAGGGCAGCCCCAGCATTTT. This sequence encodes CASSQDGGAGQPQHF.

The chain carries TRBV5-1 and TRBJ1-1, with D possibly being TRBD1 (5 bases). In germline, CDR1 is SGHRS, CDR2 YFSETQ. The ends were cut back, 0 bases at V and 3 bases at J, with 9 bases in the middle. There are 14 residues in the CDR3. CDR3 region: CASSLARGDTEAFF. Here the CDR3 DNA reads TGCGCCAGCAGCTTGGCCCGGGGGGACACTGAAGCTTTCTTT.

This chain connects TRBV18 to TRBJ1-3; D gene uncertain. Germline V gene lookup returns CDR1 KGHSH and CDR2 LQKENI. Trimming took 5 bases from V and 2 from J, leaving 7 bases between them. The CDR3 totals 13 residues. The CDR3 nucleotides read TGTGCCAGCTCAAGAGAGACTGGAAACACCATATATTTT. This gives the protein CASSRETGNTIYF. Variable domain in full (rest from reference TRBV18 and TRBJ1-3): NAGVMQNPRHLVRRRGQEARLRCSPMKGHSHVYWYRQLPEEGLKFMVYLQKENIIDESGMPKERFSAEFPKEGPSILRIQQVVRGDSAAYFCASSRETGNTIYFGEGSWLTVV.

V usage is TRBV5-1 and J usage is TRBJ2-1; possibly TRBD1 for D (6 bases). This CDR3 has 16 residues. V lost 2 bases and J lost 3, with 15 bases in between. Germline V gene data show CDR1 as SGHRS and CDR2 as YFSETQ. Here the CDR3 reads CASSFRGQGFYNEQFF. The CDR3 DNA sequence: TGCGCCAGCAGCTTTAGGGGTCAGGGGTTCTACAATGAGCAGTTCTTC.

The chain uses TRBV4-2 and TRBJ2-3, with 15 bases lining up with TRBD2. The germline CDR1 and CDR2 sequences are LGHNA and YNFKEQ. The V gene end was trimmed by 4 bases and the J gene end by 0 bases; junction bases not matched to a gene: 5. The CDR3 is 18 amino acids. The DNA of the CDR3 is TGTGCCAGCAGCCCCAAGGGACTAGCGGGGGGAAGCACAGATACGCAGTATTTT. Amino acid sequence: CASSPKGLAGGSTDTQYF.

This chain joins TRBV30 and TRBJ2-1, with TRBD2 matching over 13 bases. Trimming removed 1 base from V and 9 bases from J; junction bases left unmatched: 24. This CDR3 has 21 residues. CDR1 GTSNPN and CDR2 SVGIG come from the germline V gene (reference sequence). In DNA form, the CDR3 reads TGTGCCTGGAGTGACGACAAAACTAGCGGGGGGGCGTTATGGTTTTCTGGTGAGCAGTTCTTC. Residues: CAWSDDKTSGGALWFSGEQFF.

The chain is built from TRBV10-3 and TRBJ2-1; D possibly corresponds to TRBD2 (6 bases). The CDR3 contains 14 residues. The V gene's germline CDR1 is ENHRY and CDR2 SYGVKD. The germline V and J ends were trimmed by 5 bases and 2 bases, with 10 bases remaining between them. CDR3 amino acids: CAISSGLTYNEQFF. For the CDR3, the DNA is TGTGCCATCAGTTCGGGACTGACCTACAATGAGCAGTTCTTC.

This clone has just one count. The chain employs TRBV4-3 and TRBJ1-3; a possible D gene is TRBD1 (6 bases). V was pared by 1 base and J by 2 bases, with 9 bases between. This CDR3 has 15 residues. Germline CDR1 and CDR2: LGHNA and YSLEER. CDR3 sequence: CASSQARTAGNTIYF. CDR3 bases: TGCGCCAGCAGCCAAGCGAGGACAGCTGGAAACACCATATATTTT.

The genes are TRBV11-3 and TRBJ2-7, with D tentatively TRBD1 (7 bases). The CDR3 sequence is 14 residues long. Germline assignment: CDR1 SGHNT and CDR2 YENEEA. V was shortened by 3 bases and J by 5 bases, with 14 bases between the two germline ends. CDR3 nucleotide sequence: TGTGCCAGCAGCTTTAACAGGGGAGGTGACGAGCAGTACTTC. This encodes CASSFNRGGDEQYF.

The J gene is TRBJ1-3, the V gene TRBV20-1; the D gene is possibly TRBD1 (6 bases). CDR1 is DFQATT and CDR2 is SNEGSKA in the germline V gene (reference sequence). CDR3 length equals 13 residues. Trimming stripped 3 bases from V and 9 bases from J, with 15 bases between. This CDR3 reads CSASGRVGATIYF. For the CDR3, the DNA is TGCAGTGCTAGTGGCAGGGTGGGGGCCACCATATATTTT.

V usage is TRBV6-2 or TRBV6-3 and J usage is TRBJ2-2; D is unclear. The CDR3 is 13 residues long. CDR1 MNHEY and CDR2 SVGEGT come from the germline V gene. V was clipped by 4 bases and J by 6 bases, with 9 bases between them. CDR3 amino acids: CASSSYGPGELFF. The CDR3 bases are TGTGCCAGCAGTTCCTATGGCCCCGGGGAGCTGTTTTTT.

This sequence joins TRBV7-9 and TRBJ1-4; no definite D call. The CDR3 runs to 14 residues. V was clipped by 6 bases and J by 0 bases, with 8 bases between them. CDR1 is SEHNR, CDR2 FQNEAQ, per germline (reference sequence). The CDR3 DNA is TGTGCCAGCAGTAACAGTGCAACTAATGAAAAACTGTTTTTT. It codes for CASSNSATNEKLFF.

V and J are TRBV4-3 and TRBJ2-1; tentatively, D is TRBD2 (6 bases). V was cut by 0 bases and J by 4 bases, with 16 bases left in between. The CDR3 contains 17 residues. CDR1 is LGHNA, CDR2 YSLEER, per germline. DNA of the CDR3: TGCGCCAGCAGCCAAGATGGGGGAGGAGCGGATTACAATGAGCAGTTCTTC. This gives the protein CASSQDGGGADYNEQFF.

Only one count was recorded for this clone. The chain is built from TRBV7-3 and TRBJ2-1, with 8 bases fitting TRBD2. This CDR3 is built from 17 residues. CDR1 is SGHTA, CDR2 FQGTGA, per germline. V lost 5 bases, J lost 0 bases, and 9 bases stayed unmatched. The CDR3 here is CASSPEVAGSSYNEQFF. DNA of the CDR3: TGTGCCAGCAGCCCCGAGGTAGCGGGGAGCTCCTACAATGAGCAGTTCTTC.